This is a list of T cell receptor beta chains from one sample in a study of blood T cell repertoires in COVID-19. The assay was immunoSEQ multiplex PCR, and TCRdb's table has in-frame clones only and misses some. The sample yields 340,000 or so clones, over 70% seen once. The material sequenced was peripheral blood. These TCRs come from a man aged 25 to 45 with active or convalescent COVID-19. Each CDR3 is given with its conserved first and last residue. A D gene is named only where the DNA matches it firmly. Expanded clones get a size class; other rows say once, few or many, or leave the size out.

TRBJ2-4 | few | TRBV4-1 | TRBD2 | CASSPGLAGPQGAKNIQYF | TGCGCCAGCAGCCCCGGACTAGCGGGCCCTCAGGGAGCCAAAAACATTCAGTACTTC
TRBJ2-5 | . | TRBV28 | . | CASRGLARLQETQYF | TGTGCCAGTAGAGGGCTAGCGAGACTCCAAGAGACCCAGTACTTC
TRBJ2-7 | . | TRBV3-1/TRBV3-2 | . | CASSLVSYEQYF | TGTGCCAGCAGCCTCGTCTCCTACGAGCAGTACTTC
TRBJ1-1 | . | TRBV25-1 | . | CASSEGGGAAFF | TGTGCCAGCAGTGAAGGGGGGGGCGCGGCTTTCTTT
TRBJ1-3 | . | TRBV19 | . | CASTMGRFGNTIYF | TGTGCCAGTACCATGGGGAGGTTTGGAAACACCATATATTTT
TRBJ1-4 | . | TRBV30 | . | CAWSRRGGEKLFF | TGTGCCTGGAGTAGACGAGGGGGTGAAAAACTGTTTTTT
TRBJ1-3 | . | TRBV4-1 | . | CASSHASTRSGNTIYF | TGCGCCAGCAGCCACGCGAGCACCCGCTCTGGAAACACCATATATTTT
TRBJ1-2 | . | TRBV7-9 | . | CASSNPYRARQDGYTF | TGTGCCAGCAGCAATCCCTACAGGGCCCGCCAAGATGGCTACACCTTC
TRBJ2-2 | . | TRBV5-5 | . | CASSLEPNTGELFF | TGTGCCAGCAGCTTGGAGCCGAACACCGGGGAGCTGTTTTTT
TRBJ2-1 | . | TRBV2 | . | CASSERRVSYNEQFF | TGTGCCAGCAGTGAAAGGCGGGTAAGCTACAATGAGCAGTTCTTC
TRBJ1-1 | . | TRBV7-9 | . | CASSLLPDSTEAFF | TGTGCCAGCAGCTTACTCCCCGACAGTACTGAAGCTTTCTTT
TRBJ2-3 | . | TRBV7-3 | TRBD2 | CASSPGTTFDTDTQYF | TGTGCCAGCAGCCCGGGGACTACCTTCGACACAGATACGCAGTATTTT
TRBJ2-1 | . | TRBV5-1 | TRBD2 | CASAGLAGYGVYNEQFF | TGCGCCAGCGCAGGACTAGCGGGGTATGGGGTATACAATGAGCAGTTCTTC
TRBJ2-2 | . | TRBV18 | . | CASSPLRSLANTGELFF | TGTGCCAGCTCACCACTTAGGAGCCTCGCGAACACCGGGGAGCTGTTTTTT
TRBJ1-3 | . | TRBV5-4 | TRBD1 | CASSMGQPSTIYF | TGTGCCAGCAGCATGGGACAGCCCAGCACCATATATTTT
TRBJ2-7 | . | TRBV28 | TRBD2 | CASNSGSSYEQYF | TGTGCCAGTAATAGCGGGAGTTCCTACGAGCAGTACTTC
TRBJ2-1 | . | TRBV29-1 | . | CSGAPGHRYNEQFF | TGCAGCGGAGCCCCGGGACACCGTTACAATGAGCAGTTCTTC
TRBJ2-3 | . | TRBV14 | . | CASSQAGYTQYF | TGTGCCAGCAGCCAAGCGGGATATACGCAGTATTTT
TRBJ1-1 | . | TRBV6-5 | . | CASSQGMGIAFF | TGTGCCAGCAGTCAGGGGATGGGAATAGCTTTCTTT
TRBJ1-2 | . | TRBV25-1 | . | CASSDGRGRYGYTF | TGTGCCAGCAGTGATGGCAGGGGCCGGTATGGCTACACCTTC
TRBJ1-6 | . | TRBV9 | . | CASSPPGAISPLHF | TGTGCCAGCAGCCCGCCAGGGGCAATTTCACCCCTCCACTTT
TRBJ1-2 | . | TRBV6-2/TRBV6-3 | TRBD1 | CASSDGATGGYGYTF | TGTGCCAGCAGTGATGGCGCCACAGGGGGCTACGGCTACACCTTC
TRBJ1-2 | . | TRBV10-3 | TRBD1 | CAISGQGNYGYTF | TGTGCCATCAGTGGACAGGGGAACTATGGCTACACCTTC
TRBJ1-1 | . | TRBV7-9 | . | CASSPSGGASPEAFF | TGTGCCAGCAGCCCCTCGGGGGGGGCCTCGCCTGAAGCTTTCTTT
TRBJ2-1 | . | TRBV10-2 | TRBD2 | CASSESLAGPNEQFF | TGCGCCAGCAGTGAGAGCCTAGCGGGCCCCAATGAGCAGTTCTTC
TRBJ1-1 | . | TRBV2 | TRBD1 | CASSGPWDSGKAFF | TGTGCCAGCAGTGGACCTTGGGACAGTGGAAAAGCTTTCTTT
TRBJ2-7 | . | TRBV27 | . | CASSLGQGKFEQYF | TGTGCCAGCAGTTTAGGTCAGGGTAAATTCGAGCAGTACTTC
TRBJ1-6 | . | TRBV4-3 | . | CASSPDRGANSPLHF | TGCGCCAGCAGCCCGGATCGGGGGGCAAATTCACCCCTCCACTTT
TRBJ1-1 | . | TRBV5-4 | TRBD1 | CASSLWPAGQGAPEAFF | TGTGCCAGCAGCTTGTGGCCGGCAGGACAGGGGGCCCCTGAAGCTTTCTTT
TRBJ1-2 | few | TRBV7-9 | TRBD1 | CASSLTRDSNYGYTF | TGTGCCAGCAGCCTAACCCGGGACAGCAACTATGGCTACACCTTC
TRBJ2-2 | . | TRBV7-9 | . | CASRPTGNTGELFF | TGTGCCAGCAGGCCCACAGGGAACACCGGGGAGCTGTTTTTT
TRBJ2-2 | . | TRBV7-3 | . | CASSLPGGRGTGELFF | TGTGCCAGCAGCTTACCAGGGGGGAGAGGCACCGGGGAGCTGTTTTTT
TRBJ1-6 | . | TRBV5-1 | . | CASSSNTGSRNSPLHF | TGCGCCAGCAGCTCGAACACAGGGAGCCGGAATTCACCCCTCCACTTT
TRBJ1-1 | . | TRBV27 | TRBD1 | CASSLRTGVNTEAFF | TGTGCCAGCAGTTTACGGACAGGGGTGAACACTGAAGCTTTCTTT
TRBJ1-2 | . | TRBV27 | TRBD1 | CASTIEVFGQGLNYGYTF | TGTGCCAGTACTATCGAGGTATTTGGACAGGGCCTTAACTATGGCTACACCTTC
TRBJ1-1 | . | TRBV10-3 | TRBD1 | CAISGTGGTEAFF | TGTGCCATCAGTGGGACAGGGGGCACTGAAGCTTTCTTT
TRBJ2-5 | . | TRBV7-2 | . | CASSPWTMSQETQYF | TGTGCCAGCAGCCCCTGGACTATGTCACAAGAGACCCAGTACTTC
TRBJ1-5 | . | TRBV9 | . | CASSVGGNGQPQHF | TGTGCCAGCAGCGTAGGCGGCAACGGACAGCCCCAGCATTTT
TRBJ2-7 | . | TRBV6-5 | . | CASSYRGTGSSYEQYF | TGTGCCAGCAGTTACCGTGGCACAGGGAGCTCCTACGAGCAGTACTTC
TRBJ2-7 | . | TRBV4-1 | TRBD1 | CASSRDRGPGEQYF | TGCGCCAGCAGCCGGGACAGGGGGCCGGGCGAGCAGTACTTC
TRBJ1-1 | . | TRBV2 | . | CASSETRGGGEAFF | TGTGCCAGCAGTGAAACGCGGGGAGGAGGTGAAGCTTTCTTT
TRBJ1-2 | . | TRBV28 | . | CAIQQGSLYGYTF | TGTGCCATCCAACAGGGAAGTCTCTATGGCTACACCTTC
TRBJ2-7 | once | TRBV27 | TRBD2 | CASSLFSGGRRGEQYF | TGTGCCAGCAGTTTATTTAGCGGGGGAAGGAGGGGCGAGCAGTACTTC